A selection of T cell receptor beta chains follows, all from one sample in a study of cytomegalovirus exposure and HLA in healthy donors. Libraries were prepared by immunoSEQ multiplex PCR; TCRdb keeps only in-frame clonotypes and omits some of them. The repertoire holds about 66,000 clones, with approximately 96% as singletons. The material sequenced was PBMCs. Every receptor here comes from a woman between 18 and 29 years old in good health and CMV-seropositive. Both conserved end residues are part of each CDR3. D genes are given only for firm matches. The listing skips clone size in some rows; elsewhere it reads once, few, many or a size class.

J | size | V | D | CDR3 | DNA
TRBJ1-2 | . | TRBV5-1 | TRBD1 | CASSLEGQGAYGYTF | TGCGCCAGCAGCTTAGAAGGCCAGGGGGCCTACGGCTACACCTTC
TRBJ1-2 | . | TRBV28 | TRBD1 | CASSPEDRVSQGYTF | TGTGCCAGCAGTCCAGAGGACAGGGTCAGTCAAGGCTACACCTTC
TRBJ1-2 | . | TRBV28 | TRBD1 | CASSPQIGTGYGYTF | TGTGCCAGCAGTCCCCAAATCGGGACAGGCTATGGCTACACCTTC
TRBJ2-1 | . | TRBV27 | . | CASGRVGEAYNEQFF | TGTGCCAGCGGCCGAGTAGGGGAGGCCTACAATGAGCAGTTCTTC
TRBJ2-7 | . | TRBV4-1 | TRBD2 | CASSQEEAGGTYEQYF | TGCGCCAGCAGCCAAGAAGAGGCGGGGGGAACCTACGAGCAGTACTTC
TRBJ1-2 | . | TRBV2 | . | CASKTKDGYTF | TGTGCCAGCAAAACTAAGGATGGCTACACCTTC
TRBJ2-7 | . | TRBV6-1 | TRBD2 | CASSDGTSLRFDYEQYF | TGTGCCAGCAGTGACGGGACTAGCCTCCGGTTCGACTACGAGCAGTACTTC
TRBJ2-7 | . | TRBV27 | TRBD2 | CAVAPGAGTSNYEQYF | TGTGCCGTCGCCCCGGGCGCGGGGACTAGTAACTACGAGCAGTACTTC
TRBJ2-3 | few | TRBV5-4 | . | CASSLARRTDTQYF | TGTGCCAGCAGCTTAGCTAGAAGGACAGATACGCAGTATTTT
TRBJ2-7 | . | TRBV6-1 | . | CASSEWYSSYEQYF | TGTGCCAGCAGTGAATGGTACAGCTCCTACGAGCAGTACTTC
TRBJ1-3 | . | TRBV23-1 | . | CASSQSGQITGNTIYF | TGCGCCAGCAGTCAATCGGGGCAGATTACTGGAAACACCATATATTTT
TRBJ1-1 | . | TRBV15 | . | CATSRGVQGHTEAFF | TGTGCCACCAGCAGAGGTGTACAGGGCCACACTGAAGCTTTCTTT
TRBJ1-5 | . | TRBV14 | . | CASSQVGEDQPQHF | TGTGCCAGCAGCCAAGTGGGAGAGGATCAGCCCCAGCATTTT
TRBJ1-1 | . | TRBV5-1 | . | CASSLMNTEAFF | TGCGCCAGCAGCCTAATGAACACTGAAGCTTTCTTT
TRBJ2-3 | once | TRBV28 | . | CASSGTEDSLGADTQYF | TGTGCCAGCAGTGGTACCGAGGACAGTCTAGGGGCAGATACGCAGTATTTT
TRBJ2-1 | . | TRBV4-1 | TRBD2 | CASSLVTSGIDNEQFF | TGCGCCAGCAGCCTAGTGACTAGCGGGATCGACAATGAGCAGTTCTTC
TRBJ1-1 | . | TRBV28 | . | CASTPPSPPRGEAFF | TGTGCCAGCACCCCACCCTCCCCCCCCCGCGGTGAAGCTTTCTTT
TRBJ1-1 | . | TRBV27 | . | CASSSSGWRDTEAFF | TGTGCCAGCAGTTCCTCCGGGTGGCGGGACACTGAAGCTTTCTTT
TRBJ1-1 | . | TRBV7-9 | . | CASSLQATEAFF | TGTGCCAGCAGCTTACAGGCTACTGAAGCTTTCTTT
TRBJ2-1 | . | TRBV7-3 | TRBD2 | CASSSLGRASGGSDNEQFF | TGTGCCAGCAGCTCCCTAGGGCGGGCTAGCGGGGGTTCTGACAATGAGCAGTTCTTC
TRBJ2-7 | . | TRBV5-6 | TRBD2 | CASSLSDTSGILSYEQYF | TGTGCCAGCAGCTTGAGCGACACTAGCGGGATACTGTCCTACGAGCAGTACTTC
TRBJ1-1 | . | TRBV7-8 | . | CASSPLLSKNTEAFF | TGTGCCAGCAGCCCGCTGTTGAGTAAGAACACTGAAGCTTTCTTT
TRBJ2-1 | . | TRBV7-9 | . | CASSLMADIRYEQFF | TGTGCCAGCAGCTTAATGGCGGATATTCGCTATGAGCAGTTCTTC
TRBJ2-7 | . | TRBV6-5 | TRBD2 | CASSYTSAPLEQYF | TGTGCCAGCAGTTACACTAGCGCCCCTCTCGAGCAGTACTTC
TRBJ2-1 | . | TRBV5-1 | . | CASSWGERNEQFF | TGCGCCAGCAGCTGGGGGGAGCGGAATGAGCAGTTCTTC
TRBJ2-3 | . | TRBV7-6 | TRBD2 | CASSLLAGRGDTQYF | TGTGCCAGCAGCTTACTAGCGGGAAGGGGAGATACGCAGTATTTT
TRBJ2-1 | . | TRBV11-2 | TRBD2 | CASSLGYGRGGFF | TGTGCCAGCAGCTTAGGTTACGGGAGGGGAGGATTCTTC
TRBJ1-4 | . | TRBV6-6 | TRBD1 | CASILDRGHEKLFF | TGTGCCAGCATTCTAGACAGGGGGCATGAAAAACTGTTTTTT
TRBJ2-3 | . | TRBV9 | TRBD1 | CASGRTGYSTDTQYF | TGTGCCAGCGGACGGACAGGGTATTCAACAGATACGCAGTATTTT
TRBJ2-2 | . | TRBV7-9 | TRBD2 | CASSSKLPASGRVDGELFF | TGTGCCAGCAGCTCCAAATTACCCGCTAGCGGGAGAGTAGACGGGGAGCTGTTTTTT
TRBJ2-3 | . | TRBV13 | . | CASSPGDSLTDTQYF | TGTGCCAGCAGCCCTGGGGACTCCCTCACAGATACGCAGTATTTT
TRBJ1-1 | . | TRBV27 | . | CASSPPRLEGRNTEAFF | TGTGCCAGCAGTCCACCCCGTCTCGAGGGCCGGAACACTGAAGCTTTCTTT
TRBJ2-7 | . | TRBV5-6 | TRBD1 | CASSLGQPGGYEQYF | TGTGCCAGCAGCTTGGGACAACCAGGGGGCTACGAGCAGTACTTC
TRBJ2-3 | . | TRBV2 | TRBD2 | CASLAGTDTQYF | TGTGCCAGCTTAGCGGGTACAGATACGCAGTATTTT
TRBJ2-1 | . | TRBV28 | TRBD2 | CASTGTKAYNEQFF | TGTGCCAGCACCGGGACTAAAGCCTACAATGAGCAGTTCTTC
TRBJ1-4 | . | TRBV7-2 | . | CASSLLGGGFNEKLFF | TGTGCCAGCAGCTTACTAGGCGGCGGATTTAATGAAAAACTGTTTTTT
TRBJ1-4 | . | TRBV28 | . | CASSRQLPQGEKLFF | TGTGCCAGCAGTCGACAACTTCCTCAGGGTGAAAAACTGTTTTTT
TRBJ2-6 | . | TRBV2 | . | CASTGSGANVLTF | TGTGCCAGCACGGGCTCTGGGGCCAACGTCCTGACTTTC
TRBJ1-1 | . | TRBV9 | . | CASSFWDSPNTEAFF | TGTGCCAGCAGCTTCTGGGACTCTCCGAACACTGAAGCTTTCTTT
TRBJ1-2 | . | TRBV5-6 | TRBD1 | CASSLGTGGSYGYTF | TGTGCCAGCAGCTTGGGGACAGGGGGCAGCTATGGCTACACCTTC
TRBJ1-2 | . | TRBV28 | TRBD1 | CASSTAGTGGRYGYTF | TGTGCCAGCAGTACCGCCGGGACAGGGGGCCGCTATGGCTACACCTTC
TRBJ2-1 | . | TRBV7-9 | TRBD1 | CASSLLMGQGKNEQFF | TGTGCCAGCAGCTTGCTTATGGGACAGGGGAAAAATGAGCAGTTCTTC
TRBJ2-3 | . | TRBV5-6 | TRBD1 | CASSFLTGVTDTQYF | TGTGCCAGCAGCTTCCTGACAGGGGTCACAGATACGCAGTATTTT
TRBJ2-3 | . | TRBV13 | TRBD2 | CASSHIAGGGTDTQYF | TGTGCCAGCAGCCATATAGCGGGAGGGGGCACAGATACGCAGTATTTT
TRBJ1-2 | . | TRBV7-6 | TRBD1 | CASSPEKGQGSGYTF | TGTGCCAGCAGCCCCGAGAAGGGACAGGGCTCTGGCTACACCTTC
TRBJ1-1 | . | TRBV6-6 | . | CASSYSRRLEAFF | TGTGCCAGCAGTTACTCGAGGAGGCTTGAAGCTTTCTTT
TRBJ2-7 | . | TRBV27 | . | CASSFNSPQGSTYEQYF | TGTGCCAGCAGTTTTAACTCACCACAGGGATCAACCTACGAGCAGTACTTC
TRBJ2-1 | . | TRBV2 | . | CASTEEGYNEQFF | TGTGCCAGCACCGAGGAGGGGTACAATGAGCAGTTCTTC
TRBJ2-7 | . | TRBV27 | . | CASSFSYEQYF | TGTGCCAGCTCCTTCTCCTACGAGCAGTACTTC
TRBJ2-5 | . | TRBV13 | TRBD1 | CASGQGQETQYF | TGTGCCAGCGGACAGGGACAAGAGACCCAGTACTTC
TRBJ2-3 | . | TRBV7-9 | TRBD1 | CASSSTGEPTDTQYF | TGTGCCAGCAGCTCTACAGGGGAACCCACAGATACGCAGTATTTT
TRBJ2-7 | medium-sized | TRBV2 | TRBD1 | CASNPTGTPHEQYF | TGTGCCAGCAACCCGACAGGGACCCCCCACGAGCAGTACTTC
TRBJ2-3 | . | TRBV6-5 | TRBD2 | CASSYSGGPGTDTQYF | TGTGCCAGCAGTTACTCGGGAGGGCCAGGAACCGATACGCAGTATTTT
TRBJ2-7 | . | TRBV15 | . | CATSRDPGGYSYEQYF | TGTGCCACCAGCAGAGATCCAGGGGGGTATTCCTACGAGCAGTACTTC
TRBJ2-1 | . | TRBV25-1 | TRBD1 | CASRRDRVNEQFF | TGTGCCAGCAGGCGGGACAGGGTCAATGAGCAGTTCTTC
TRBJ1-5 | . | TRBV9 | . | CASSEGQGGQPQHF | TGTGCCAGCAGCGAGGGGCAGGGAGGTCAGCCCCAGCATTTT
TRBJ2-7 | once | TRBV9 | . | CASATESYEQYF | TGTGCCAGCGCTACTGAATCCTACGAGCAGTACTTC
TRBJ2-1 | . | TRBV19 | TRBD2 | CASSRVGLAGGEQFF | TGTGCCAGTAGTAGGGTCGGACTAGCGGGAGGCGAGCAGTTCTTC
TRBJ2-1 | . | TRBV7-2 | TRBD2 | CASSRSGSFYNEQFF | TGTGCCAGCAGCCGTAGCGGGAGCTTCTACAATGAGCAGTTCTTC
TRBJ2-1 | . | TRBV5-4 | TRBD2 | CASSLGRGGNNEQFF | TGTGCCAGCAGCTTGGGACGGGGAGGGAACAATGAGCAGTTCTTC